This T cell receptor beta chain was identified during a study of blood T cell repertoires in COVID-19. Study details: Donors in the United States, Italy and Spain gave samples during acute or convalescent COVID-19.

This CDR3 is built from 15 residues. Trimming cost V 4 bases and J 3 bases; bases outside gene matches: 5. Germline values: CDR1 LGHNA, CDR2 YNFKEQ. Clones were sequenced by immunoSEQ multiplex PCR, and TCRdb holds only the in-frame ones, with some missing. The sample lists about 53,000 clones, over 90% occurring once. Source material: peripheral blood. J is TRBJ2-3 and V is TRBV4-2; 9 bases map to TRBD1. The receptor was derived from a human donor in a cohort sampled during active COVID-19. The CDR3 nucleotides are TGTGCCAGCAGCCCGGGACAGGGTCATACAGATACGCAGTATTTT. This codes for CASSPGQGHTDTQYF.